This T cell receptor (beta chain) was found in a study of Graves' ophthalmopathy and Graves' hyperthyroidism. General study results and limits: Blood contained most expanded thyroid clonotypes exceeding 0.001 frequency.

A word on this clonotype: Its specificity is unknown.

With V trimmed by 2 bases and J by 0 bases, 13 bases remained unmatched. Germline CDR1 and CDR2: SGHTA and FQGTGA. This CDR3 has 19 residues. Amplification targeted the TCR beta CDR3 regions, with RNA transcripts as the source material. The first-round RT-PCR employed HTBI primers together with the Qiagen OneStep RT-PCR kit. A multiplex PCR was then performed as the second round. One entry per CDR3 protein results from TCRdb running MiXCR on the multiplex PCR reads. The sample contains about 740,000 distinct CDR3 sequences, roughly two fifths of which appear only once. The sequenced sample was peripheral blood. The chain combines TRBV7-3 with TRBJ1-5; 7 nucleotides match TRBD1. The clonotype was recovered from an adult man with Graves' ophthalmopathy. DNA of the CDR3: TGTGCCAGCAGCTTATATGGTAGGGGGCTGTATAATAGCAATCAGCCCCAGCATTTT. It yields the protein CASSLYGRGLYNSNQPQHF. The entire variable domain, with the rest obtained from reference TRBV7-3 and TRBJ1-5, is as follows: GAGVSQTPSNKVTEKGKYVELRCDPISGHTALYWYRQSLGQGPEFLIYFQGTGAADDSGLPNDRFFAVRPEGSVSTLKIQRTERGDSAVYLCASSLYGRGLYNSNQPQHFGDGTRLSIL.